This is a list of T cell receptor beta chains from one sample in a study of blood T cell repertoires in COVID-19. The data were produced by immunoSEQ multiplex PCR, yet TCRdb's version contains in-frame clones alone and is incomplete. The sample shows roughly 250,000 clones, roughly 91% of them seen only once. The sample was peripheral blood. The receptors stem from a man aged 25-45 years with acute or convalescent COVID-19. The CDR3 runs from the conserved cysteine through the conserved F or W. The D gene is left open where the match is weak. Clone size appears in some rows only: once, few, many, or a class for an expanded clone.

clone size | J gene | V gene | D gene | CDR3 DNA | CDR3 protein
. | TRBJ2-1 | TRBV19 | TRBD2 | TGTGCCAGTAGCGCCGGGACTAGCGGGAGAAGTCTGTTCTTC | CASSAGTSGRSLFF
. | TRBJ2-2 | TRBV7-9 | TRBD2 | TGTGCCAGCAGCTTAGGGGGACTAAGCACCGGGGAGCTGTTTTTT | CASSLGGLSTGELFF
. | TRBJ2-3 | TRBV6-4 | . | TGTGCCAGCAGTGCGACAGGAACAGATACGCAGTATTTT | CASSATGTDTQYF
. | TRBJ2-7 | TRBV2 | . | TGTGCCAGCAGTGAAGCCGAGGGATCCCACGAGCAGTACTTC | CASSEAEGSHEQYF
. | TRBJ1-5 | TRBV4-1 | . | TGCGCCAGCAGCCCTGGGGTCAACAGGGTTGATCAGCCCCAGCATTTT | CASSPGVNRVDQPQHF
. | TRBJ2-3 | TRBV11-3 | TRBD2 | TGTGCCAGCAGCTCATTTGGAGCGGGAGATCCAGATACGCAGTATTTT | CASSSFGAGDPDTQYF
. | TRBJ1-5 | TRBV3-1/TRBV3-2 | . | TGTGCCAGCAGCCAAGAAATTCTAGGTCAGCCCCAGCATTTT | CASSQEILGQPQHF
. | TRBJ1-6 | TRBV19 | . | TGTGCCAGTAGTACGACTGGTCAGGGGTCACCCCTCCACTTT | CASSTTGQGSPLHF
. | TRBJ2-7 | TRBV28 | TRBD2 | TGTGCCAGCAGATTAAGCGGGAGATACGAGCAGTACTTC | CASRLSGRYEQYF
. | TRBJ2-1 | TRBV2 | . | TGTGCCAGCACCGCCGATCAGGGCGGCGAGCAGTTCTTC | CASTADQGGEQFF
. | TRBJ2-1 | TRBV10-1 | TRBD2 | TGCGCCAGCAGTCTCCTAGCGGGGGGGCCTCATGAGCAGTTCTTC | CASSLLAGGPHEQFF
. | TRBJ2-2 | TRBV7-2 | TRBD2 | TGTGCCAGCAGCTTACGAGCGGGGAGGACCGGGGAGCTGTTTTTT | CASSLRAGRTGELFF
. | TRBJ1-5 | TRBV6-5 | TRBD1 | TGTGCCAGCAGTACAGACAGGGGCAATCAGCCCCAGCATTTT | CASSTDRGNQPQHF
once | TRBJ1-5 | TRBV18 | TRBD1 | TGTGCCAGCTCACAGGGGGCAAGTCAGCCCCAGCATTTT | CASSQGASQPQHF
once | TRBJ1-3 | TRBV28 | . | TGTGCCAGCAGCCAATGGCCCTCTGGAAACACCATATATTTT | CASSQWPSGNTIYF
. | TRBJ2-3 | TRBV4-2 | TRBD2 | TGTGCCAGCAGCCAAGGCCGGCAAGTTGCGGGAGGCACAGATACGCAGTATTTT | CASSQGRQVAGGTDTQYF
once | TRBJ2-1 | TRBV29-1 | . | TGCAGCGTTGGAGGCGGGGAGGTTGGCAATGAGCAGTTCTTC | CSVGGGEVGNEQFF
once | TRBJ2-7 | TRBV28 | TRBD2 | TGTGCCAGCCAATTAGCGGGGGGTTTCTCCTACGAGCAGTACTTC | CASQLAGGFSYEQYF
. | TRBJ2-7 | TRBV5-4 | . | TGTGCCAGCAGCTTTCATTTGGGGGACTTCTCCTACGAGCAGTACTTC | CASSFHLGDFSYEQYF
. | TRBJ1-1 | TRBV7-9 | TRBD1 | TGTGCCAGCAGCTTAGGCCTACCGGGACAGGGTGGGTACACTGAAGCTTTCTTT | CASSLGLPGQGGYTEAFF
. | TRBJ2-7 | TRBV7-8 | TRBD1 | TGTGCCAGCAGCTTTGACAGGGGTATCTACGAGCAGTACTTC | CASSFDRGIYEQYF
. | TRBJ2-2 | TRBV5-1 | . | TGCGCCAGCAGCAATCTAGCCGGCGGGGAGCTGTTTTTT | CASSNLAGGELFF
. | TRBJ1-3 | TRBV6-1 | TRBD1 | TGTGCCAGCAGTGGGGAGGGACAGGGGTCTTTCGGGAGACCTGGAAACACCATATATTTT | CASSGEGQGSFGRPGNTIYF
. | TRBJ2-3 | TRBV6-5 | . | TGTGCCAGCAGTTACCTCCAGGGGGGCAGAACAGATACGCAGTATTTT | CASSYLQGGRTDTQYF
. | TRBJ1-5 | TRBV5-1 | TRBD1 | TGCGCCAGCAGCCCCGGGACAGAGAACCGGCCCCAGCATTTT | CASSPGTENRPQHF
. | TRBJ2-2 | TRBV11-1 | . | TGTGCCAGCAGCTTACTCGGCGGGAAAGGCGGGGAGCTGTTTTTT | CASSLLGGKGGELFF
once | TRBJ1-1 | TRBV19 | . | TGTGCCAGTAGTATCCGGGGGGTTTACACTGAAGCTTTCTTT | CASSIRGVYTEAFF
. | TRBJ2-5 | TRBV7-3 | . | TGTGCCAGCAGCTCGGGGAGAGACCGGATACAAGAGACCCAGTACTTC | CASSSGRDRIQETQYF
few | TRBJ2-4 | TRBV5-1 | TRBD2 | TGCGCCAGCAGCCCGGCCGGGGGGTGGAACATTCAGTACTTC | CASSPAGGWNIQYF
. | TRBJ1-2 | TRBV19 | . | TGTGCCAGTAGTATGGGGGGCTATGGCTACACCTTC | CASSMGGYGYTF
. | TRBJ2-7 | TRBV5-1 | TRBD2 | TGCGCCAGCAGTCGACAGCGGGGCTCCTACGAGCAGTACTTC | CASSRQRGSYEQYF
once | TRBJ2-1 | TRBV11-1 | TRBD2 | TGTGCCAGCAGCTCGGGGGGGAATCTAAATGAGCAGTTCTTC | CASSSGGNLNEQFF
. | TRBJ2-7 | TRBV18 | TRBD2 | TGTGCCAGCTCACCAACTAGCGGCTACGAGCAGTACTTC | CASSPTSGYEQYF
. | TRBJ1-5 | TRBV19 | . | TGTGCCAGTATGGAGAGATTTAGCAATCAGCCCCAGCATTTT | CASMERFSNQPQHF
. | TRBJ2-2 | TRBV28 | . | TGTGCCAGCAGCCGGGCGAACACCGGGGAGCTGTTTTTT | CASSRANTGELFF
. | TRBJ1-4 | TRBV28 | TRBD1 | TGTGCCAGCAGTCCAGGGACAGGGGGCAAAACTAATGAAAAACTGTTTTTT | CASSPGTGGKTNEKLFF
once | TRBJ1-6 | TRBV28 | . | TGTGCCAGCGGTTCGGGGAACCGGGCGACTTCACCCCTCCACTTT | CASGSGNRATSPLHF
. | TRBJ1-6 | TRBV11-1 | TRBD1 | TGTGCCAGCCGAGGCGGGACAGGGGTCTCTTCACCCCTCCACTTT | CASRGGTGVSSPLHF
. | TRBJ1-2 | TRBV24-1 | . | TGTGCCACCAGTGTGGGGGGGGACTATGGCTACACCTTC | CATSVGGDYGYTF
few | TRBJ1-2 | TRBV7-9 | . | TGTGCCAGCAGTTCCGGGACAACACTCTATGGCTACACCTTC | CASSSGTTLYGYTF
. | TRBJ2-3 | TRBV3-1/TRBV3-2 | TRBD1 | TGTGCCAGCAGCCGACAGGGGTACAGCACAGATACGCAGTATTTT | CASSRQGYSTDTQYF
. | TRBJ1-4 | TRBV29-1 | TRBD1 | TGCAGCGTCCGACAGGGCGGCGAAAAACTGTTTTTT | CSVRQGGEKLFF
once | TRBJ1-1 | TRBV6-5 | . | TGTGCCAGCAGTTACTCGGGGGGGGCCAGGATCACTGAAGCTTTCTTT | CASSYSGGARITEAFF
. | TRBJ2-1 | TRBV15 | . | TGTGCCACCACCCTCAGCTCCTACAATGAGCAGTTCTTC | CATTLSSYNEQFF
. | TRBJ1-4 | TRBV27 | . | TGTGCCAGCAGTTTTTTTCCGCTCGGTAATGAAAAACTGTTTTTT | CASSFFPLGNEKLFF
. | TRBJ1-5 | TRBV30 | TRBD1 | TGTGCCTGGAGTCCCCCCGGACAGGGGAATCAGCCCCAGCATTTT | CAWSPPGQGNQPQHF
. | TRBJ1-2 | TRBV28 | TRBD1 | TGTGCCAGCAGTCCCGGGACAGCTTTTTCCCTCTATGGCTACACCTTC | CASSPGTAFSLYGYTF
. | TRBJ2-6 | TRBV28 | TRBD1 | TGTGCCAGCCGGCAGGGGGCCTCTGGGGCCAACGTCCTGACTTTC | CASRQGASGANVLTF
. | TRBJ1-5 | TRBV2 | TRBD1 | TGTGCCAGCAGTCTTCAGGGGGCAAGCAATCAGCCCCAGCATTTT | CASSLQGASNQPQHF
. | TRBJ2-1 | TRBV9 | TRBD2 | TGTGCCAGCAGCATTGGGACTACTAACTACAATGAGCAGTTCTTC | CASSIGTTNYNEQFF
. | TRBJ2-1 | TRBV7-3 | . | TGTGCCAGCAGCTCTGGAGCATACAATGAGCAGTTCTTC | CASSSGAYNEQFF
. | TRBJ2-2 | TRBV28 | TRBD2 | TGTGCCAGCCTCTGGGGGGGGATGGACACCGGGGAGCTGTTTTTT | CASLWGGMDTGELFF
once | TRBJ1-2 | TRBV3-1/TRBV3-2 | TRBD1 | TGTGCCAGCAGTCATAAAACCGACAGGGCTAACTATGGCTACACCTTC | CASSHKTDRANYGYTF